A selection of T cell receptor beta chains follows, all from one sample in a study of beta chain features in type 1 diabetes. Measured with immunoSEQ multiplex PCR; TCRdb has only the in-frame clones, and not every one. The table shows around 250,000 clones, with about 26% occurring only once. Input material: central memory CD4+ T cells from blood. The receptors were gathered from a man between 25 and 39 years old in good health. CDR3s include the opening cysteine and the closing phenylalanine or tryptophan. Fields, in order: D gene, J gene, clone size, V gene, CDR3 protein, CDR3 DNA. D genes are given only for firm matches. Some rows have no size entry. The others give once, few or many, or a class for an expanded clone.

NA,TRBJ2-5,NA,TRBV7-7,CASSWGQETQYF,TGTGCCAGCAGCTGGGGCCAAGAGACCCAGTACTTC
TRBD2,TRBJ2-1,NA,TRBV27,CASSLPGEGPVNEQFF,TGTGCCAGCAGTTTACCTGGGGAGGGCCCGGTCAATGAGCAGTTCTTC
NA,TRBJ2-7,NA,TRBV5-4,CASSSKDGEQYF,TGTGCCAGCAGCTCAAAGGACGGCGAGCAGTACTTC
NA,TRBJ2-1,NA,TRBV30,CAGRDSTYNEQFF,TGTGCCGGGAGGGACAGTACCTACAATGAGCAGTTCTTC
NA,TRBJ1-5,NA,TRBV19,CASSVQGIRNQPQHF,TGTGCCAGTAGTGTACAGGGTATAAGAAATCAGCCCCAGCATTTT
NA,TRBJ2-7,many,TRBV10-2,CASRDLSYEQYF,TGCGCCAGTCGGGACCTTTCCTACGAGCAGTACTTC
NA,TRBJ2-5,few,TRBV5-4,CASSYKTKSETQYF,TGTGCCAGCAGCTACAAGACCAAATCAGAGACCCAGTACTTC
TRBD1,TRBJ2-6,few,TRBV7-2,CASSLETGVSGANVLTF,TGTGCCAGCAGCTTAGAGACAGGGGTATCTGGGGCCAACGTCCTGACTTTC
TRBD1,TRBJ1-3,NA,TRBV5-4,CASSQGQANSGNTIYF,TGCGCCAGCAGCCAGGGACAGGCGAACTCTGGAAACACCATATATTTT
NA,TRBJ1-2,NA,TRBV4-3,CASSTRYLTGQANYGYTF,TGCGCCAGCAGCACCCGATACCTGACAGGCCAAGCTAACTATGGCTACACCTTC
TRBD2,TRBJ2-1,few,TRBV6-5,CASSYLGEGPNEQFF,TGTGCCAGCAGTTATCTGGGGGAGGGCCCCAATGAGCAGTTCTTC
NA,TRBJ2-7,NA,TRBV2,CASSRRANSYEQYF,TGTGCCAGCAGCCGACGGGCCAACTCCTACGAGCAGTACTTC
TRBD2,TRBJ2-7,NA,TRBV7-8,CASSFGLARSSYEQYF,TGTGCCAGCAGCTTCGGACTAGCGAGAAGCTCCTACGAGCAGTACTTC
NA,TRBJ2-3,NA,TRBV7-9,CASSRIGLADTQYF,TGTGCCAGCAGCCGGATCGGTCTTGCAGATACGCAGTATTTT
TRBD1,TRBJ1-2,NA,TRBV10-3,CAISPGTGRSGYTF,TGTGCCATCAGTCCCGGGACAGGGAGGTCTGGCTACACCTTC
NA,TRBJ2-2,NA,TRBV5-4,CASSLRDGSPGELFF,TGTGCCAGCAGCTTGAGAGACGGGAGCCCCGGGGAGCTGTTTTTT
NA,TRBJ1-2,many,TRBV5-4,CASSWDGTRGYTF,TGTGCCAGCAGCTGGGACGGCACTCGTGGCTACACCTTC
NA,TRBJ1-5,NA,TRBV7-9,CASSLEAPQPQHF,TGTGCCAGCAGCTTAGAGGCGCCTCAGCCCCAGCATTTT
NA,TRBJ2-5,NA,TRBV7-6,CASSLSGQETQYF,TGTGCCAGCAGCTTGTCCGGCCAAGAGACCCAGTACTTC
NA,TRBJ2-7,NA,TRBV5-6,CASSLRSYEQYF,TGTGCCAGCAGCTTGCGCTCCTACGAGCAGTACTTC
NA,TRBJ2-6,NA,TRBV7-7,CASSLARGEPGANVLTF,TGTGCCAGCAGCTTAGCACGGGGAGAGCCTGGGGCCAACGTCCTGACTTTC
NA,TRBJ2-7,NA,TRBV5-1,CASSLGAGLDYEQYF,TGCGCCAGCAGCTTGGGGGCCGGACTTGACTACGAGCAGTACTTC
NA,TRBJ2-1,many,TRBV25-1,CASRAAAHNSYNEQFF,TGTGCCAGCAGGGCGGCAGCCCATAACTCCTACAATGAGCAGTTCTTC
NA,TRBJ1-2,many,TRBV25-1,CASSTPNYGYTF,TGTGCCAGCAGCACACCGAACTATGGCTACACCTTC
NA,TRBJ2-1,NA,TRBV19,CASSIGSGPYNEQFF,TGTGCCAGTAGTATCGGCAGCGGGCCTTACAATGAGCAGTTCTTC
NA,TRBJ2-7,NA,TRBV6-5,CASSATRDGIVEQYF,TGTGCCAGCAGTGCCACGAGGGACGGCATAGTGGAGCAGTACTTC
TRBD1,TRBJ1-5,few,TRBV28,CASSLSEGAKDFFSNQPQHF,TGTGCCAGCAGTTTAAGTGAGGGGGCGAAAGATTTTTTTAGCAATCAGCCCCAGCATTTT
NA,TRBJ2-5,many,TRBV10-3,CAISESEGKETQYF,TGTGCCATCAGTGAGTCGGAAGGAAAGGAGACCCAGTACTTC
TRBD2,TRBJ2-1,many,TRBV7-2,CASSLAPGGHNEQFF,TGTGCCAGCAGCTTAGCACCGGGGGGACACAATGAGCAGTTCTTC
TRBD1,TRBJ2-2,many,TRBV18,CASSPPGTGSRTGELFF,TGTGCCAGCTCACCACCAGGGACAGGGAGTCGGACCGGGGAGCTGTTTTTT
NA,TRBJ2-6,NA,TRBV7-6,CASSLEGRTSGANVLTF,TGTGCCAGCAGCTTAGAGGGACGTACCTCTGGGGCCAACGTCCTGACTTTC
NA,TRBJ1-3,few,TRBV6-6,CASSYTAGLSGNTIYF,TGTGCCAGCAGTTACACCGCAGGGTTGTCTGGAAACACCATATATTTT
NA,TRBJ2-3,NA,TRBV27,CASSLRQDYYTDTQYF,TGTGCCAGCAGTTTACGGCAGGACTACTACACAGATACGCAGTATTTT
TRBD2,TRBJ2-3,few,TRBV28,CASSLLTSGRDTDTQYF,TGTGCCAGCAGTTTATTGACTAGCGGGAGGGACACAGATACGCAGTATTTT
NA,TRBJ2-7,few,TRBV18,CASGGQGAYEQYF,TGTGCCAGCGGAGGGCAGGGCGCCTACGAGCAGTACTTC
TRBD2,TRBJ2-5,NA,TRBV5-4,CASSPPSGETQYF,TGTGCCAGCAGCCCCCCTAGCGGGGAGACCCAGTACTTC
TRBD2,TRBJ2-5,NA,TRBV2,CASSFLLSGRETQYF,TGTGCCAGCAGTTTCCTTCTTAGCGGGAGAGAGACCCAGTACTTC
TRBD2,TRBJ2-7,NA,TRBV7-2,CASSLAPSSGSGYEQYF,TGTGCCAGCAGCTTAGCCCCCTCTAGCGGGAGCGGTTACGAGCAGTACTTC
TRBD2,TRBJ2-7,few,TRBV6-6,CASSSSGSIGYEQYF,TGTGCCAGCAGCTCTAGCGGGAGTATTGGATACGAGCAGTACTTC
NA,TRBJ2-5,few,TRBV7-2,CASSPPVGLQETQYF,TGTGCCAGCAGCCCTCCGGTGGGGTTACAAGAGACCCAGTACTTC
NA,TRBJ2-7,few,TRBV2,CASSYGDEQYF,TGTGCCAGCAGTTATGGGGACGAGCAGTACTTC
NA,TRBJ2-7,NA,TRBV4-2,CASSQPALGGSYEQYF,TGTGCCAGCAGCCAGCCTGCGTTAGGGGGTTCCTACGAGCAGTACTTC
TRBD1,TRBJ2-4,many,TRBV28,CASSPTGGRDIQYF,TGTGCCAGCAGCCCGACAGGGGGCAGGGACATTCAGTACTTC
NA,TRBJ1-2,NA,TRBV30,CAWSSSDATYGYTF,TGTGCCTGGAGTTCCTCGGACGCTACCTATGGCTACACCTTC
NA,TRBJ1-1,NA,TRBV20-1,CSARDIQGSFF,TGCAGTGCTAGAGATATCCAGGGATCTTTCTTT
TRBD2,TRBJ2-4,NA,TRBV4-3,CASSPRPLADIQYF,TGCGCCAGCAGCCCCCGGCCCCTAGCGGACATTCAGTACTTC